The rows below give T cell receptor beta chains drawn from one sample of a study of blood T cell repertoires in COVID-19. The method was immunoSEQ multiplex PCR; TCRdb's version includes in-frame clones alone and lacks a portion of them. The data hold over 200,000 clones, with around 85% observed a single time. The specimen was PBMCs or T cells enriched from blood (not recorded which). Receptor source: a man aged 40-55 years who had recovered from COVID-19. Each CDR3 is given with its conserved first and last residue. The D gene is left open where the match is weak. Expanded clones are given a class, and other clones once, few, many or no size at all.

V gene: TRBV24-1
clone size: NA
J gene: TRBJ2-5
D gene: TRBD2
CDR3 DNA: TGTGCCACCGCGGGAGAAGAGACCCAGTACTTC
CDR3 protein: CATAGEETQYF

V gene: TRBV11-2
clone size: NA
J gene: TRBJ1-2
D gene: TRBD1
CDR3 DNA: TGTGCCAGCAGCCCACAGGGGGCAGAAGCTAACTATGGCTACACCTTC
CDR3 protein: CASSPQGAEANYGYTF

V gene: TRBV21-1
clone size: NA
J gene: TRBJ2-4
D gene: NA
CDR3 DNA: TGTGCCAGCCTCCGGGACAGGTCAATAGCCAAAAACATTCAGTACTTC
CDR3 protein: CASLRDRSIAKNIQYF

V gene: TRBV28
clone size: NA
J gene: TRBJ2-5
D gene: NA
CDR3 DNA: TGTGCCAGCACCGGGACTTCGATGGAAGGGGAGACCCAGTACTTC
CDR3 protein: CASTGTSMEGETQYF

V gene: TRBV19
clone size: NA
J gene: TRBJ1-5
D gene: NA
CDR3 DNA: TGTGCCAGTAGTATATTCCTCGGCGGCAGGGGAAGCAATCAGCCCCAGCATTTT
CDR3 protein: CASSIFLGGRGSNQPQHF

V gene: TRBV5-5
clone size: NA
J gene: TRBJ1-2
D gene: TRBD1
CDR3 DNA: TGTGCCAGCAGCTTGGCCCCAATCCGGGGCAGGGGGAGTGGTGGCTACACCTTC
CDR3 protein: CASSLAPIRGRGSGGYTF

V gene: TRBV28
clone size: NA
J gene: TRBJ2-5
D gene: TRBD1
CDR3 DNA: TGTGCCAGTAGAAGACAGGGGAGGGAGACCCAGTACTTC
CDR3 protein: CASRRQGRETQYF

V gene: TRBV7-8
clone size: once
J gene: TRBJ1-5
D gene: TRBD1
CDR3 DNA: TGTGCCAGCAGCTTAGGGGGACAGGGTTCCAATCAGCCCCAGCATTTT
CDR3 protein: CASSLGGQGSNQPQHF

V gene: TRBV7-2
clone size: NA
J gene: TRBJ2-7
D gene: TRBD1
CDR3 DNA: TGTGCCAGCAGCTTAGCGCCCCGGGGGACAGGGTTTCACGAGCAGTACTTC
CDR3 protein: CASSLAPRGTGFHEQYF

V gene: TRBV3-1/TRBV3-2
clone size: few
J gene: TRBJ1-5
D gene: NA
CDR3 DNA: TGTGCCAGCAGCCGAAACAGGGGCAATCAGCCCCAGCATTTT
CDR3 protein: CASSRNRGNQPQHF

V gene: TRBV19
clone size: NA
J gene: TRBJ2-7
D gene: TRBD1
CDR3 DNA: TGTGCCAGTTCTGGACAGGGGGCGCTTGGTGAGCAGTACTTC
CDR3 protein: CASSGQGALGEQYF

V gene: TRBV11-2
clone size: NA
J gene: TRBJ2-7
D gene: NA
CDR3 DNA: TGTGCCAGCAGCACGAGCTCCTACGAGCAGTACTTC
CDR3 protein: CASSTSSYEQYF

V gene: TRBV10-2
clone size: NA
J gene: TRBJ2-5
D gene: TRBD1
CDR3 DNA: TGCGCCAGCAGTCGTGACAGGGCGTGGGAGACCCAGTACTTC
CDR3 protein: CASSRDRAWETQYF

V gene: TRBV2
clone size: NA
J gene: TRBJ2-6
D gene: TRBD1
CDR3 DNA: TGTGCCAGCAGTGTCTTAACAGGGGGCTCTGGGGCCAACGTCCTGACTTTC
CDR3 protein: CASSVLTGGSGANVLTF

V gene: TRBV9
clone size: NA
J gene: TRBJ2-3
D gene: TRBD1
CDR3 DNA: TGTGCCAGCAGCGGACAGGGATGGGCAGATACGCAGTATTTT
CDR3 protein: CASSGQGWADTQYF

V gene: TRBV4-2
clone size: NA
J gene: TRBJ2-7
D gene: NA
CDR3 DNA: TGTGCCAGCAGCCATACTGATAGCTCCTACGAGCAGTACTTC
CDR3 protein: CASSHTDSSYEQYF